This TCR beta chain originates from a study of post-analysis software for immune sequencing data. Study information: Disease trajectories encompassed relapsing-remitting, secondary progressive and progressive-relapsing multiple sclerosis. Overall study findings and caveats: Compared with controls, patients showed significantly lower normalized Chao1 diversity. Compared with controls, patients had more of about 5 TRBV segments, including TRBV5-6, TRBV5-1 and TRBV20-1.

Researchers reported that TCR beta cDNA libraries carried unique molecular identifiers. TCRdb itself ran the PCR reads through MiXCR, one entry per CDR3 protein. The sample yields 550,000 to 700,000 distinct CDR3 sequences, roughly 40% seen once. On this clonotype: Its target is not known.

Germline CDR1 DFQATT, CDR2 SNEGSKA (reference sequence). The ends lost 8 bases at V and 0 bases at J; junction bases unmatched: 10. The CDR3 length is 17 residues. The chain links TRBV20-1 to TRBJ2-3; 14 bases align to TRBD2. Specimen: blood. The receptor was isolated from a girl aged 5-17 years with multiple sclerosis. The CDR3 nucleotides are TGCAGTATCAACGGGACTAGCGGGGGTGACAGCACAGATACGCAGTATTTT. The encoded protein is CSINGTSGGDSTDTQYF.